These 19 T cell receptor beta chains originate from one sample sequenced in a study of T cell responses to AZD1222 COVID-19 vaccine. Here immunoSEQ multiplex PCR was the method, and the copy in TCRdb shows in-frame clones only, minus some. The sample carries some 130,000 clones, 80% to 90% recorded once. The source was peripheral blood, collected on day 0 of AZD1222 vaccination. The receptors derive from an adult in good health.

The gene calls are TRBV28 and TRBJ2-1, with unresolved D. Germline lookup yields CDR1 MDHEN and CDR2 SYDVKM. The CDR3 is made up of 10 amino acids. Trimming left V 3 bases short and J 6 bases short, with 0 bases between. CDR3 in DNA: TGTGCCAGCAGTTTCAATGAGCAGTTCTTC. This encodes CASSFNEQFF.

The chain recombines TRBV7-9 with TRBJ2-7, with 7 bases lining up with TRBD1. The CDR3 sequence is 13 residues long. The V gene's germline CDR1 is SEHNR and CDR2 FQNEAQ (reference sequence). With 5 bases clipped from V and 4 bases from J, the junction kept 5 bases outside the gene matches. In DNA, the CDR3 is TGTGCCAGCAGCAAACAGGGGATGTACGAGCAGTACTTC. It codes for CASSKQGMYEQYF.

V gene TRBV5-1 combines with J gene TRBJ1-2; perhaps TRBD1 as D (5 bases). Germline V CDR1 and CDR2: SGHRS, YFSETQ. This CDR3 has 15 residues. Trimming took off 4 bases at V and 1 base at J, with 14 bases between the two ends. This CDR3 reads CASSGHLSFNYGYTF. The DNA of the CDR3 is TGCGCCAGCAGCGGACATTTGTCCTTTAACTATGGCTACACCTTC.

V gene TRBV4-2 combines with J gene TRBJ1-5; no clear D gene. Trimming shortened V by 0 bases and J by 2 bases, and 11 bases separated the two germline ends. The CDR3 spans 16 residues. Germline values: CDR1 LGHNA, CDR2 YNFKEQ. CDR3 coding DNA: TGTGCCAGCAGCCAAGAGAGCGGGTTTGGCAATCAGCCCCAGCATTTT. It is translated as CASSQESGFGNQPQHF.

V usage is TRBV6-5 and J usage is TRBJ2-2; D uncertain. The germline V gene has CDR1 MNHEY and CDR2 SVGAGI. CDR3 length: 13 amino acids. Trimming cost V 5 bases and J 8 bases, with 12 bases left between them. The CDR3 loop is CASSTGYLGELFF. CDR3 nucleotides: TGTGCCAGCAGTACCGGATACTTAGGGGAGCTGTTTTTT.

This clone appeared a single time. CDR3 residues: CASTLYPAGGGYTF. CDR3 bases: TGTGCCAGCACCTTATATCCGGCCGGGGGAGGCTACACCTTC. This rearrangement joins TRBV6-5 to TRBJ1-2, with D possibly being TRBD1 (5 bases). The ends were cut back, 7 bases at V and 8 bases at J, with 20 bases in the middle. This CDR3 contains 14 residues. From germline, CDR1 is MNHEY and CDR2 SVGAGI.

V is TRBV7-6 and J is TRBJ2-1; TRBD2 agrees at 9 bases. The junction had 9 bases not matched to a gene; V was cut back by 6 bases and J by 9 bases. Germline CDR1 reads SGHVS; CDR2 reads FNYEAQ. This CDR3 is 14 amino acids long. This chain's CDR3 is CASSETSGLSEQFF. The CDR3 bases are TGTGCCAGCAGTGAAACTAGCGGGCTCAGTGAGCAGTTCTTC.

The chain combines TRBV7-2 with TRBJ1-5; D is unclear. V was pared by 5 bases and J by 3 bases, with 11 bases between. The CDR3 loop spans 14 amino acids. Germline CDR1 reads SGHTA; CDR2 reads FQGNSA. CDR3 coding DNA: TGTGCCAGCAGCCTCTGGGCGGACAATCAGCCCCAGCATTTT. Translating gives CASSLWADNQPQHF.

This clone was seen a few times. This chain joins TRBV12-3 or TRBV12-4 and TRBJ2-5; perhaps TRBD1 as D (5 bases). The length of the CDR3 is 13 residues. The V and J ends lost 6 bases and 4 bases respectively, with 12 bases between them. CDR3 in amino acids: CASRHRMGETQYF. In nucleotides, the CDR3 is TGTGCCAGCAGGCACAGGATGGGAGAGACCCAGTACTTC.

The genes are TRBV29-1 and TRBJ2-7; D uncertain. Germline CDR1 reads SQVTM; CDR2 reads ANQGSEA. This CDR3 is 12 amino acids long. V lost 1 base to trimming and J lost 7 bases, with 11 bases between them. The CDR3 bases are TGCAGCGTTGAAGTGACTGGCAAGGAGCAGTACTTC. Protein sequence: CSVEVTGKEQYF.

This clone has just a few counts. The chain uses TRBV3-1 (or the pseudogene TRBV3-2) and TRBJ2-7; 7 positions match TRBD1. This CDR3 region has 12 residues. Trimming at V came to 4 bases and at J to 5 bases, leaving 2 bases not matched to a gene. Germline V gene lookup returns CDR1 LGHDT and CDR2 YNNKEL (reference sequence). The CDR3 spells CASSPTGNEQYF. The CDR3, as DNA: TGTGCCAGCAGCCCGACAGGGAACGAGCAGTACTTC.

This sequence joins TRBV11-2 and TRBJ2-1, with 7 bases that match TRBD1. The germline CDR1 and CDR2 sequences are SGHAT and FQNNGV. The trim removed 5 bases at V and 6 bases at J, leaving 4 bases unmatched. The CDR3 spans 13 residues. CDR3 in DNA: TGTGCCAGCAGCCATAGGGGGCCCAATGAGCAGTTCTTC. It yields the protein CASSHRGPNEQFF.

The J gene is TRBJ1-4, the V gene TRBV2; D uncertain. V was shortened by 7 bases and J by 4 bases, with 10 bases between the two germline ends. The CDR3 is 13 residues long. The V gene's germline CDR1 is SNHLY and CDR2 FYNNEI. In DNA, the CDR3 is TGTGCCAGCAACCTACTACTTAATGAAAAACTGTTTTTT. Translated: CASNLLLNEKLFF.

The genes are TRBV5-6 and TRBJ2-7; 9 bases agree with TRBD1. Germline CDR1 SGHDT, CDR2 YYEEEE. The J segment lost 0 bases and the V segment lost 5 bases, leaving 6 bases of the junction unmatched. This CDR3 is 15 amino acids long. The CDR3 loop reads CASSRGQGSSYEQYF. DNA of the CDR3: TGTGCCAGCAGTCGTGGACAGGGGAGCTCCTACGAGCAGTACTTC.

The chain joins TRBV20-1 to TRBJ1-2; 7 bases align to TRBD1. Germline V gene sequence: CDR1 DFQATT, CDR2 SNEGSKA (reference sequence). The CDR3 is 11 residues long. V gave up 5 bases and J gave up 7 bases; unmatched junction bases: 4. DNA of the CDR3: TGCAGTGCTTGGGACAGTGGTGGCTACACCTTC. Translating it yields CSAWDSGGYTF.

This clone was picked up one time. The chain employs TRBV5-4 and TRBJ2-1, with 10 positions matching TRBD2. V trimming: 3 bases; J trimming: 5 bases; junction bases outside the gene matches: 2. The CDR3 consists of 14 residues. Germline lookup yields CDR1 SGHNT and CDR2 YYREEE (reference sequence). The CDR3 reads CASSWTSGNNEQFF. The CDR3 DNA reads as TGTGCCAGCAGCTGGACTAGCGGAAACAATGAGCAGTTCTTC.

In DNA form, the CDR3 reads TGTGCCAGCAGCCTAAGGGCTGGTGAGCAGTTCTTC. Amino acid sequence: CASSLRAGEQFF. This chain uses TRBV7-6 with TRBJ2-1; D is unclear. V was shortened by 5 bases and J by 9 bases, with 11 bases between the two germline ends. The CDR3 is 12 amino acids. CDR1 is SGHVS and CDR2 is FNYEAQ in the germline V gene.

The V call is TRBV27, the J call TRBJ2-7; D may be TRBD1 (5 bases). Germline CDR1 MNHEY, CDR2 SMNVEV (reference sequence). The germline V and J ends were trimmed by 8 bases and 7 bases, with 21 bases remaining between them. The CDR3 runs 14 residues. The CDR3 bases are TGTGCCAGCTCCCACGCAGGACAATCGGGTGAGCAGTACTTC. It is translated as CASSHAGQSGEQYF.

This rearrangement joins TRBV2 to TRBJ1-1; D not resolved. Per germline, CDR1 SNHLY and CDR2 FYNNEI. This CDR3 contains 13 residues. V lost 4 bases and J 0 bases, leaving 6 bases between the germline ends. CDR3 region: CASSVGVNTEAFF. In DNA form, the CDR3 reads TGTGCCAGCAGTGTTGGGGTGAACACTGAAGCTTTCTTT.